These 28 T cell receptor beta chains were sequenced from one sample in a study of naive and memory T cell subsets. Their target antigens are unknown. Study-wide results and limits: Possibly reflecting memory cells re-expressing CD45RA, a few larger clonotypes occurred in naive repertoires, especially CD8.

An equimolar mix of two oligonucleotides served as the beta constant-region primer for TRBC1 and TRBC2. The ligated cDNA underwent four PCR rounds using SP2 and nested alpha and beta constant-region primers. TCRdb redid the calling of the UMI-ligation and nested PCR reads with MiXCR, one entry per CDR3 protein. The sample records more than 120,000 distinct CDR3 sequences, approximately 20% being singletons. Input material: naive CD8+ T cells from blood. The receptors originated from a human donor in good health.

The CDR3 reads CASSHVRSVGEKLFF. The CDR3 DNA sequence: TGTGCCAGCAGTCACGTTCGCTCTGTTGGAGAAAAACTGTTTTTT. V gene TRBV27 combines with J gene TRBJ1-4; D is unresolved. This CDR3 contains 15 residues. The ends were cut back, 5 bases at V and 8 bases at J, with 18 bases in the middle. Germline V gene data show CDR1 as MNHEY and CDR2 as SMNVEV (reference sequence).

This clonotype was detected many times. The chain is built from TRBV27 and TRBJ2-2; D is undetermined. The CDR3 totals 12 residues. CDR1 and CDR2 (germline): MNHEY, SMNVEV (reference sequence). Trimming stripped 3 bases from V and 6 bases from J, with 5 bases between. CDR3 in DNA: TGTGCCAGCAGTTTTTACGCCGGGGAGCTGTTTTTT. Its protein is CASSFYAGELFF.

Worth noting for this clonotype: A much larger clone sits a single nucleotide away, making a read error possible. The rearrangement links TRBV11-2 to TRBJ1-1; no clear D. CDR1 and CDR2 (germline): SGHAT, FQNNGV. Trimming cost V 3 bases and J 3 bases, with 2 bases left between them. The CDR3 has 11 amino acids. In DNA, the CDR3 is TGTGCCAGCAGCTTTGACACTGAAGCTTTCTTT. Translation: CASSFDTEAFF. Complete variable domain (other parts from reference TRBV11-2 and TRBJ1-1): EAGVAQSPRYKIIEKRQSVAFWCNPISGHATLYWYQQILGQGPKLLIQFQNNGVVDDSQLPKDRFSAERLKGVDSTLKIQPAKLEDSAVYLCASSFDTEAFFGQGTRLTVV.

The chain couples TRBV20-1 to TRBJ2-1; D is possibly TRBD2 (6 bases). This CDR3 is built from 16 residues. Trimming took 2 bases from V and 0 from J, leaving 14 bases between them. CDR1 is DFQATT and CDR2 is SNEGSKA in the germline V gene (reference sequence). The CDR3 loop reads CSARHTSSPSYNEQFF. Written as DNA, the CDR3 is TGCAGTGCTAGACACACTAGCAGCCCCTCCTACAATGAGCAGTTCTTC.

The chain is built from TRBV11-3 and TRBJ2-1; 13 bases map to TRBD2. The germline V gene encodes CDR1 SGHNT and CDR2 YENEEA. Trimming cost V 6 bases and J 7 bases; bases outside gene matches: 9. The CDR3 is made up of 16 amino acids. DNA for the CDR3: TGTGCCAGCAGTTCGAGACTAGCGGGAGGACCGAATGAGCAGTTCTTC. Translated, it gives CASSSRLAGGPNEQFF.

The chain links TRBV9 to TRBJ2-3; D tentatively reads TRBD1 or TRBD2 (7 bases each). V was cut by 3 bases and J by 0 bases, with 14 bases left in between. CDR1 SGDLS and CDR2 YYNGEE come from the germline V gene. The CDR3 contains 16 residues. In nucleotides, the CDR3 is TGTGCCAGCAGCGGGGAGGGGGCGTGGAGCACAGATACGCAGTATTTT. Its translation is CASSGEGAWSTDTQYF.

This clonotype was observed a handful of times. The chain carries TRBV6-6 and TRBJ2-7; D gene ambiguous. The CDR3 is 14 residues long. The V end was cut by 6 bases, the J end by 2 bases, with 14 bases between. Germline CDR1 and CDR2: MNHNY and SVGAGI (reference sequence). The CDR3 DNA follows: TGTGCCAGCAGCCCGTCTTTAATGGCCTACGAGCAGTACTTC. Encoded protein: CASSPSLMAYEQYF.

Details on this clonotype: Mismatch with germline at one junction end may stem from a read error. The V and J genes are TRBV7-9 and TRBJ2-3; 8 bases align to TRBD1. The CDR3 runs 17 residues. Germline CDR1 is SEHNR and CDR2 is FQNEAQ (reference sequence). CDR3 in DNA: TGTGCCAGCAGCTTACCCCGCACAGGGGGTGGCACAGATACGCAGTCTTTT. Protein product: CASSLPRTGGGTDTQSF.

This clonotype was detected a few times. V gene TRBV12-3 or TRBV12-4 combines with J gene TRBJ2-3; TRBD2 matches at 8 bases. This CDR3 contains 17 residues. V was pared by 4 bases and J by 5 bases, with 14 bases of the junction left unmatched. The CDR3 region is CASSSMGAGAGGDTQYF. CDR3 DNA: TGTGCCAGCAGTTCCATGGGAGCGGGAGCCGGGGGAGATACGCAGTATTTT.

A word on this clonotype: The junction departs from the called germline gene at one end, perhaps through a read error. The gene calls are TRBV28 and TRBJ1-3; no firm D call. This CDR3 is built from 13 residues. Germline CDR1 is MDHEN and CDR2 is SYDVKM. The CDR3 protein is CASSLLPGNTIYF. The CDR3 DNA reads TGTGCCAGCAGTTTACTGCCTGGGAACACCATATATTTT.

This clonotype came up once. The chain has TRBV24-1 and TRBJ2-1; 7 bases are shared with TRBD2. J was trimmed by 1 base and V by 2 bases; bases with no gene match: 4. This CDR3 spans 16 amino acids. The germline gives CDR1 KGHDR, CDR2 SFDVKD. The CDR3 nucleotides are TGTGCCACCAGTGATTCACTAGCGAGGTCCTACAATGAGCAGTTCTTC. It is translated as CATSDSLARSYNEQFF.

This clonotype was counted many times. The chain recombines TRBV13 with TRBJ2-3, with D perhaps TRBD2 (6 bases). Trimming pared 5 bases from V and 6 bases from J, leaving 9 bases between. CDR1 is PRHDT, CDR2 FYEKMQ, per germline (reference sequence). The CDR3 totals 12 residues. The CDR3 protein is CASSPRGDTQYF. CDR3 in DNA: TGTGCCAGCAGCCCCCGGGGGGATACGCAGTATTTT.

This clonotype was seen only a few times. V usage is TRBV4-1 and J usage is TRBJ1-5; no reliable D call. The V end lost 0 bases, the J end lost 6 bases, and 15 bases lay between the germline ends. The CDR3 covers 16 residues. Germline assignment: CDR1 MGHRA and CDR2 YSYEKL. CDR3 nucleotides: TGCGCCAGCAGCCAAGATCCCCCGTTACAAGGTCAGCCCCAGCATTTT. Protein: CASSQDPPLQGQPQHF.

The chain combines TRBV28 with TRBJ2-4; D possibly matches TRBD1 or TRBD2 (5 bases each). Germline values: CDR1 MDHEN, CDR2 SYDVKM. This CDR3 has 23 amino acids. V lost 3 bases to trimming and J lost 8 bases, with 41 bases between them. In DNA form, the CDR3 reads TGTGCCAGCAGTTTTCCCCTGTTTCGGGGCTCTATTGACCGACGATTCCAAGAAGACATTCAGTACTTC. This gives the protein CASSFPLFRGSIDRRFQEDIQYF.

V gene TRBV28 combines with J gene TRBJ2-7; tentative D call: TRBD1 (6 bases). Germline loops: CDR1 MDHEN, CDR2 SYDVKM. The CDR3 spans 15 residues. V lost 5 bases and J 4 bases, leaving 18 bases between the germline ends. CDR3 nucleotide sequence: TGTGCCAGCAGTCCACAGGGTTCCCCGTATTACGAGCAGTACTTC. Its translation: CASSPQGSPYYEQYF.

This chain joins TRBV19 and TRBJ2-7; no definite D call. Between the trimmed V and J ends, which lost 0 bases and 6 bases, there was a span of 6 bases. Germline CDR1 is LNHDA and CDR2 is SQIVND (reference sequence). The CDR3 has 12 residues. CDR3 in amino acids: CASSIEGREQYF. The CDR3 coding sequence is TGTGCCAGTAGTATAGAAGGACGCGAGCAGTACTTC.

The chain couples TRBV12-5 to TRBJ2-3; D possibly corresponds to TRBD1 (5 bases). V was pared by 4 bases and J by 7 bases, with 9 bases between. The CDR3 spans 12 residues. Germline lookup yields CDR1 LGHNT and CDR2 FRNRAP. CDR3 nucleotide sequence: TGTGCTAGTGGTTCCCAGGGTTATACGCAGTATTTT. The encoded protein is CASGSQGYTQYF.

V usage is TRBV5-1 and J usage is TRBJ2-7, with D perhaps matching TRBD1 (6 bases). From germline, CDR1 is SGHRS and CDR2 YFSETQ. The CDR3 totals 15 residues. Trimming took 3 bases from V and 1 from J, leaving 14 bases between them. In DNA, the CDR3 is TGCGCCAGCAGCTATCTAGGGGGAGCGTCCTACGAGCAGTACTTC. Its translation is CASSYLGGASYEQYF.

The chain joins TRBV4-1 to TRBJ2-1, with D maybe TRBD2 (6 bases). In germline, CDR1 is MGHRA, CDR2 YSYEKL. CDR3 length: 15 residues. V lost 4 bases and J 10 bases, leaving 20 bases between the germline ends. The CDR3 here is CASSLWYEGGGEQFF. For the CDR3, the DNA is TGCGCCAGCAGCCTCTGGTATGAGGGAGGAGGGGAGCAGTTCTTC.

This clonotype has at least ten counts. The gene calls are TRBV4-1 and TRBJ2-7; D may be TRBD2 (5 bases). CDR3 size: 15 residues. CDR1 is MGHRA, CDR2 YSYEKL, per germline. V lost 4 bases, J lost 2 bases, and 15 bases lay in between. CDR3 protein: CASSPEDFPTYEQYF. CDR3 nucleotides: TGCGCCAGCAGCCCGGAGGACTTCCCAACCTACGAGCAGTACTTC.

This clonotype showed up many times. The J gene is TRBJ1-4, the V gene TRBV3-1; D not certain. Germline-derived CDR1 and CDR2 are LGHDT and YNNKEL (reference sequence). V lost 0 bases and J 8 bases, leaving 7 bases between the germline ends. This CDR3 has 13 residues. CDR3 residues: CASSQDRVEKLFF. CDR3 sequence (DNA): TGTGCCAGCAGCCAAGATCGAGTAGAAAAACTGTTTTTT.

V is TRBV7-9 and J is TRBJ2-1, with TRBD2 matching 9 bases. The CDR3 spans 15 residues. The germline V gene has CDR1 SEHNR and CDR2 FQNEAQ (reference sequence). The V segment lost 6 bases and the J segment 5 bases; nucleotides outside the gene matches: 8. CDR3 in DNA: TGTGCCAGCAGTCCCGGGACTAGCATTAACAATGAGCAGTTCTTC. It encodes CASSPGTSINNEQFF.

This clonotype was found a few times. The rearrangement uses TRBV30 and TRBJ1-5; D remains unclear. CDR1 is GTSNPN, CDR2 SVGIG, per germline (reference sequence). This CDR3 has 12 amino acids. The V end was cut by 2 bases, the J end by 11 bases, with 13 bases between. CDR3 sequence: CAWSSGRFAQHF. DNA of the CDR3: TGTGCCTGGAGTTCCGGCCGGTTCGCCCAGCATTTT. Full variable domain (missing parts from reference TRBV30 and TRBJ1-5): SQTIHQWPATLVQPVGSPLSLECTVEGTSNPNLYWYRQAAGRGLQLLFYSVGIGQISSEVPQNLSASRPQDRQFILSSKKLLLSDSGFYLCAWSSGRFAQHFGDGTRLSIL.

This chain uses TRBV29-1 with TRBJ2-1; D gene ambiguous. This CDR3 has 15 residues. CDR1 is SQVTM and CDR2 is ANQGSEA in the germline V gene. V was clipped by 2 bases and J by 4 bases, with 15 bases between them. The CDR3 DNA reads TGCAGCGTTGAATGGGTCGGGCACCGATACAATGAGCAGTTCTTC. Protein: CSVEWVGHRYNEQFF.

The rearrangement links TRBV6-1 to TRBJ2-1, with D uncertain. Per germline, CDR1 MNHNS and CDR2 SASEGT. V was shortened by 4 bases and J by 2 bases, with 6 bases between the two germline ends. The CDR3 is 13 amino acids. DNA of the CDR3: TGTGCCAGCAGTGCATTCACCTACAATGAGCAGTTCTTC. It is translated as CASSAFTYNEQFF.

This clonotype was seen only a few times. V gene TRBV28 combines with J gene TRBJ1-6; D ambiguous. CDR3 length: 15 residues. V lost 5 bases and J 1 base, leaving 9 bases between the germline ends. Germline CDR1 reads MDHEN; CDR2 reads SYDVKM. The CDR3 here is CASSPSASYNSPLHF. Here the CDR3 DNA reads TGTGCCAGCAGTCCATCGGCATCCTATAATTCACCCCTCCACTTT.

The V gene is TRBV19, the J gene TRBJ2-2; 8 bases are shared with TRBD1. Trimming at V came to 2 bases and at J to 3 bases, leaving 5 bases not matched to a gene. CDR1 and CDR2 from the germline V gene are LNHDA and SQIVND (reference sequence). The CDR3 has 16 residues. This chain's CDR3 is CASSILGQGYTGELFF. CDR3 sequence (DNA): TGTGCCAGTAGTATACTCGGACAGGGATACACCGGGGAGCTGTTTTTT.

The gene calls are TRBV6-5 and TRBJ2-1; TRBD1 is a possible D gene (5 bases). CDR3 length equals 14 residues. The V end was cut by 6 bases, the J end by 5 bases, with 14 bases between. The germline gives CDR1 MNHEY, CDR2 SVGAGI. The CDR3 is CASSPQGADNEQFF. The CDR3 region has the DNA TGTGCCAGCAGCCCCCAAGGGGCGGACAATGAGCAGTTCTTC.